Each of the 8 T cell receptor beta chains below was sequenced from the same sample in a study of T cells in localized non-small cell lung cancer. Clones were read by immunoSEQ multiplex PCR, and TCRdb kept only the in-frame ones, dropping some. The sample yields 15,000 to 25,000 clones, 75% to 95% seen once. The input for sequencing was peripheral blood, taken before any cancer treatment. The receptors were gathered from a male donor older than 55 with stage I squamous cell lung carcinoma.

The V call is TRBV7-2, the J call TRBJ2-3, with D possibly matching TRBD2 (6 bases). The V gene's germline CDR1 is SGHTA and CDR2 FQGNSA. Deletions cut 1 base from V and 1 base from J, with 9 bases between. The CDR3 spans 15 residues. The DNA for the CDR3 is TGTGCCAGCAGCTTAGAGGGCGGGGGCACAGATACGCAGTATTTT. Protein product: CASSLEGGGTDTQYF.

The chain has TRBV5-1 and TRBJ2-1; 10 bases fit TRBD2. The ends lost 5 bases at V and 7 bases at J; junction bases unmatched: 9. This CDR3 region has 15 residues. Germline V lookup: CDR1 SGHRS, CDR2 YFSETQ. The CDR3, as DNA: TGCGCCAGCAGACCTCCCGGGACTAGCGCTAATGAGCAGTTCTTC. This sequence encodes CASRPPGTSANEQFF. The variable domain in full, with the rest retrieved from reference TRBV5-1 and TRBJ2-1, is KAGVTQTPRYLIKTRGQQVTLSCSPISGHRSVSWYQQTPGQGLQFLFEYFSETQRNKGNFPGRFSGRQFSNSRSEMNVSTLELGDSALYLCASRPPGTSANEQFFGPGTRLTVL.

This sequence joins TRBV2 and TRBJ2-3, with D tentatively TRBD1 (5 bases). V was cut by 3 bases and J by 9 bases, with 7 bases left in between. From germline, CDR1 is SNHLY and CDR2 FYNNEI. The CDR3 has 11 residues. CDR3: CASSDQGTQYF. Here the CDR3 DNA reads TGTGCCAGCAGTGACCAGGGAACGCAGTATTTT.

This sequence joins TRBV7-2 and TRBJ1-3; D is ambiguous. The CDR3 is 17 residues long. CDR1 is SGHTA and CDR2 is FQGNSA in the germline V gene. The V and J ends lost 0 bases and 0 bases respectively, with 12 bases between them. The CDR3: CASSLAPGTHSGNTIYF. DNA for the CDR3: TGTGCCAGCAGCTTAGCGCCTGGCACCCACTCTGGAAACACCATATATTTT.

The chain's CDR3 is CASSLGLAYTDTQYF. The CDR3 region has the DNA TGTGCCAGCAGCTTAGGACTAGCGTATACAGATACGCAGTATTTT. The chain employs TRBV7-2 and TRBJ2-3, with 8 bases fitting TRBD2. From germline, CDR1 is SGHTA and CDR2 FQGNSA. V lost 1 base, J lost 3 bases, and 3 bases stayed unmatched. CDR3 length: 15 residues. Full variable domain (outside the CDR3, taken from reference TRBV7-2 and TRBJ2-3): GAGVSQSPSNKVTEKGKDVELRCDPISGHTALYWYRQSLGQGLEFLIYFQGNSAPDKSGLPSDRFSAERTGGSVSTLTIQRTQQEDSAVYLCASSLGLAYTDTQYFGPGTRLTVL.

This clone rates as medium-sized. The CDR3 region has the DNA TGCGCCAGCAGCTCCCAGGGACAGGCCAATGAAAAACTGTTTTTT. Its translation: CASSSQGQANEKLFF. The chain recombines TRBV5-1 with TRBJ1-4; 8 bases are shared with TRBD1. V dropped 3 bases and J dropped 5; count of bases not matched to a gene: 6. The CDR3 is 15 amino acids. Germline lookup yields CDR1 SGHRS and CDR2 YFSETQ.

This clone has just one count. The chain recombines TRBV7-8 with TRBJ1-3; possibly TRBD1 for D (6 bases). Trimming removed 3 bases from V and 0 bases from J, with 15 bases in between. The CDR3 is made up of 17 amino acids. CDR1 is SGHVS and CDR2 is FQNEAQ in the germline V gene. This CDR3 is CASSLGGAGISGNTIYF. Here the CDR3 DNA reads TGTGCCAGCAGCTTGGGGGGGGCAGGGATCTCTGGAAACACCATATATTTT. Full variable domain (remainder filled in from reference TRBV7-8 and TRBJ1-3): GAGVSQSPRYKVAKRGQDVALRCDPISGHVSLFWYQQALGQGPEFLTYFQNEAQLDKSGLPSDRFFAERPEGSVSTLKIQRTQQEDSAVYLCASSLGGAGISGNTIYFGEGSWLTVV.

The CDR3 region has the DNA TGTGCCACCCCCAGGAGGGGGAAGATCTACGAGCAGTACTTC. This codes for CATPRRGKIYEQYF. The chain couples TRBV21-1 to TRBJ2-7. TRBV21-1 corresponds to a pseudogene. The CDR3 sequence is 14 residues long.